Below, one T cell receptor beta chain is given with its context. The antigen is undetermined. With 0 bases removed from V and 5 bases from J, the gap between germline ends came to 14 bases. Germline V lookup: CDR1 SGDLS, CDR2 YYNGEE. This CDR3 spans 15 amino acids. The data are from a study of T-cell reconstitution after alpha-beta-depleted transplantation in children. General study points: Fresh T-cell production supplied most of the T-cell counts and diversity seen one year after transplant. Several patients had high TCRbeta diversity at day 60; it came from surviving recipient T cells and thymic progenitors. Approximately two months post-transplant, alpha-beta T cells reportedly originated from several hundred expanded graft clones.

TCRbeta library preparation incorporated unique molecular identifiers. One entry per CDR3 protein results from TCRdb running MiXCR on the PCR reads. This table has about a million distinct CDR3 sequences, about 29% appearing once. The receptor was derived from a boy under two years old who had a stem cell transplant for SCID, so the T cells may come from the graft donor. The sample was PBMCs, mostly from graft donor cells, taken 360 days after TCRalphabeta/CD19-depleted stem cell transplant. This rearrangement joins TRBV9 to TRBJ2-5; D possibly corresponds to TRBD1 (6 bases). The CDR3 sequence: CASSVDTGMRETQYF. The CDR3 DNA sequence: TGTGCCAGCAGCGTAGATACAGGGATGAGGGAGACCCAGTACTTC.